This entry describes one T cell receptor (beta chain). Its cognate antigen is unknown. This sample is drawn from a study of cytomegalovirus exposure and HLA in healthy donors. Study conclusions and caveats: As confirmed in vitro, three CMV-associated chains were specific for CMV antigens. Within the 90 to 150 validation repertoires, first-cohort TCR clusters tended to co-occur, according to a later analysis. Associated with cytomegalovirus, according to the listing, were 150 to 200 TCR beta chains. Rarity marked most TCR sequences, yet some public TCRs occurred in many donors.

The CDR3 is 13 amino acids. Deletions cut 3 bases from V and 2 bases from J, with 8 bases between. Germline loops: CDR1 MGHRA, CDR2 YSYEKL. The table came from immunoSEQ multiplex PCR; TCRdb's copy has only in-frame clones and leaves some out. The repertoire has about 240,000 clones, around 85% of them found once; the top ten carry less than 1.5%. Material for sequencing was PBMCs. This chain connects TRBV4-1 to TRBJ2-7, with TRBD2 as a possible D gene (5 bases). The sequence came from a woman in her 30s in good health and CMV-seropositive. The CDR3, as DNA: TGCGCCAGCAGCCACCCGGGAACCTACGAGCAGTACTTC. Translation: CASSHPGTYEQYF.